This T cell receptor (beta chain) is from a study of shared clonotypes between healthy human individuals. Comment on this clone: Its target is not known.

Points from the study as a whole: With few donors, the genetic and exposure-history diversity represented was limited.

Genomic DNA for unsorted samples was obtained from 97 million or so PBMCs. Samples underwent the assay at deep level. Evenly divided among several immunoSEQ plates was the genomic DNA of each subset. Profiled with immunoSEQ multiplex PCR; TCRdb holds only in-frame clones, not every one. The repertoire holds more than 400,000 clones, roughly 80% seen once, with about an eighth in the top ten. V was clipped by 2 bases and J by 2 bases, with 12 bases between them. Germline V gene data show CDR1 as GTSNPN and CDR2 as SVGIG (reference sequence). The CDR3 spans 14 residues. This TCR derives from a woman between 40 and 50 years old in good health. Some clones in this sample may be carry-over from other donors' samples. Sequenced: PBMCs. The genes are TRBV30 and TRBJ1-2; D not certain. The CDR3 spells CAWSLLGRNYGYTF. The CDR3 DNA reads as TGTGCCTGGAGTCTACTGGGGAGGAACTATGGCTACACCTTC.